This paragraph reports one TCR beta chain. This entry comes from a study of blood T cell repertoires in COVID-19. Study details: PBMCs, B-cell-depleted T cells, or T cells were the source of the cDNA or gDNA that made up the material.

The study recruited people aged roughly 18 to 95 years across roughly 23 US areas. Participants' own reports of clinical history determined their cohort assignment. Using immunoSEQ multiplex PCR, the repertoire was profiled, and TCRdb retains in-frame clones only, with some absent. This table has fewer than 250,000 clones, around 88% appearing once. This CDR3 has 16 residues. V shed 5 bases and J 2 bases; nucleotides not matched to a gene: 12. CDR1 is PRHDT and CDR2 is FYEKMQ in the germline V gene (reference sequence). What was sequenced was PBMCs or T cells enriched from blood (not recorded which). This chain links TRBV13 with TRBJ2-7; 7 bases match TRBD1. The clonotype comes from a woman aged 45 to 65 with acute COVID-19. The chain's CDR3 is CASSPLQGSSAYEQYF. Written as DNA, the CDR3 is TGTGCCAGCAGCCCTCTACAGGGGTCTTCCGCCTACGAGCAGTACTTC.